Included here is one T cell receptor beta chain sequence, with context. Those with alopecia areata gave lesional scalp punch biopsies and peripheral blood. Extracted RNA was reverse transcribed into cDNA, the sequencing template. The method was immunoSEQ multiplex PCR; TCRdb's version includes in-frame clones alone and lacks a portion of them. The profile shows 45,000 to 70,000 clones, over 95% of them singletons. Germline V gene lookup returns CDR1 MNHEY and CDR2 SMNVEV (reference sequence). The CDR3 totals 16 residues. Deletions cut 4 bases from V and 1 base from J, with 16 bases between. This sample is drawn from a study of CD8+ T cells in alopecia areata.

Sample: CD8+ T cells sorted from blood, taken at week 0. The rearrangement joins TRBV27 to TRBJ1-2, with D possibly being TRBD1 (5 bases). The TCR originated in a human donor with alopecia areata. Here the CDR3 reads CASSSGDGFLNYGYTF. In DNA form, the CDR3 reads TGTGCCAGCAGTTCCGGGGACGGCTTTCTTAACTATGGCTACACCTTC.